These T cell receptor beta chains were read from a single sample in a study of T cells in Graves' hyperthyroidism and ophthalmopathy. Each CDR3 protein gets one entry after TCRdb re-called the multiplex PCR reads with MiXCR. The table has 690,000 or so distinct CDR3 sequences, around 19% seen once. The source material was blood. All receptors derive from a woman in her forties or fifties with Graves' hyperthyroidism that later progressed to Graves' ophthalmopathy. CDR3s include the opening cysteine and the closing phenylalanine or tryptophan. Each record gives: D gene, V gene, J gene, clone size, CDR3 protein, CDR3 DNA. D genes are given only for firm matches. Not every row has a clone size; where given, it reads once, few, many or a size class.

d_call: TRBD1; v_call: TRBV19; j_call: TRBJ1-1; clone_size: few; cdr3_aa: CASSHLQGASTEAFF; cdr3_nt: TGTGCCAGTAGTCACCTACAGGGGGCGAGCACTGAAGCTTTCTTT
d_call: -; v_call: TRBV3-1; j_call: TRBJ2-3; clone_size: many; cdr3_aa: CASSHSGGTDTQYF; cdr3_nt: TGTGCCAGCAGCCATAGCGGTGGCACAGATACGCAGTATTTT
d_call: TRBD1; v_call: TRBV7-9; j_call: TRBJ2-5; clone_size: many; cdr3_aa: CASSPGTGETQYF; cdr3_nt: TGTGCCAGCAGCCCCGGGACAGGGGAGACCCAGTACTTC
d_call: -; v_call: TRBV2; j_call: TRBJ2-5; clone_size: many; cdr3_aa: CASSKTAGAETQYF; cdr3_nt: TGTGCCAGCAGTAAAACCGCAGGGGCGGAGACCCAGTACTTC
d_call: -; v_call: TRBV7-9; j_call: TRBJ2-7; clone_size: -; cdr3_aa: CASSSQGGTNYEQYF; cdr3_nt: TGTGCCAGCAGCTCCCAGGGGGGAACGAACTACGAGCAGTACTTC
d_call: -; v_call: TRBV4-1; j_call: TRBJ1-2; clone_size: once; cdr3_aa: CASSQSGGSAGRYTF; cdr3_nt: TGCGCCAGCAGCCAATCCGGCGGGTCGGCAGGCCGCTACACCTTC
d_call: TRBD1; v_call: TRBV6-1; j_call: TRBJ2-7; clone_size: few; cdr3_aa: CASSHFLGQAYEQYF; cdr3_nt: TGTGCCAGCAGTCATTTTTTGGGACAGGCCTACGAGCAGTACTTC
d_call: -; v_call: TRBV27; j_call: TRBJ1-4; clone_size: -; cdr3_aa: CASSYLGEKLFF; cdr3_nt: TGTGCCAGCAGTTATCTCGGTGAAAAACTGTTTTTT
d_call: -; v_call: TRBV6-1; j_call: TRBJ2-5; clone_size: many; cdr3_aa: CASSDLGSETQYF; cdr3_nt: TGTGCCAGCAGTGATCTGGGGTCAGAGACCCAGTACTTC
d_call: -; v_call: TRBV5-5; j_call: TRBJ2-2; clone_size: few; cdr3_aa: CASSPGAVLSTGELFF; cdr3_nt: TGTGCCAGCAGCCCCGGAGCGGTCCTTTCAACCGGGGAGCTGTTTTTT
d_call: -; v_call: TRBV29-1; j_call: TRBJ1-1; clone_size: many; cdr3_aa: CSVVPGVVGTEAFF; cdr3_nt: TGCAGCGTTGTTCCGGGCGTAGTGGGCACTGAAGCTTTCTTT
d_call: TRBD1; v_call: TRBV6-1; j_call: TRBJ1-1; clone_size: few; cdr3_aa: CASRRDRGSGAFF; cdr3_nt: TGTGCCAGCAGAAGGGACAGGGGGAGCGGAGCTTTCTTT
d_call: TRBD1; v_call: TRBV7-9; j_call: TRBJ1-2; clone_size: -; cdr3_aa: CASSMDRGFMGYTF; cdr3_nt: TGTGCCAGCAGCATGGACAGGGGTTTTATGGGCTACACCTTC
d_call: -; v_call: TRBV27; j_call: TRBJ2-7; clone_size: many; cdr3_aa: CASSHPQGGRNEQYF; cdr3_nt: TGTGCCAGCAGTCACCCACAGGGAGGGAGAAACGAGCAGTACTTC
d_call: -; v_call: TRBV11-2; j_call: TRBJ1-1; clone_size: many; cdr3_aa: CASSLLRAGSGNTEAFF; cdr3_nt: TGTGCCAGCAGCTTACTGCGGGCAGGCTCCGGCAACACTGAAGCTTTCTTT
d_call: -; v_call: TRBV6-2/TRBV6-3; j_call: TRBJ1-5; clone_size: few; cdr3_aa: CASSYREQDQPQHF; cdr3_nt: TGTGCCAGCAGTTACCGGGAGCAGGATCAGCCCCAGCATTTT
d_call: -; v_call: TRBV7-6; j_call: TRBJ2-1; clone_size: -; cdr3_aa: CASSLDPEGQREQFF; cdr3_nt: TGTGCCAGCAGCTTAGACCCAGAGGGTCAACGTGAGCAGTTCTTC
d_call: TRBD2; v_call: TRBV5-1; j_call: TRBJ2-1; clone_size: few; cdr3_aa: CASSLESGASSYNEQFF; cdr3_nt: TGCGCCAGCAGCTTGGAGAGCGGGGCCTCCTCCTACAATGAGCAGTTCTTC
d_call: TRBD1; v_call: TRBV29-1; j_call: TRBJ1-6; clone_size: -; cdr3_aa: CSVRDRGDNSPLHF; cdr3_nt: TGCAGCGTTAGGGACAGGGGGGATAATTCACCCCTCCACTTT
d_call: -; v_call: TRBV12-3/TRBV12-4; j_call: TRBJ1-5; clone_size: many; cdr3_aa: CASSLSGVANQPQHF; cdr3_nt: TGTGCCAGCAGTTTAAGCGGGGTGGCGAATCAGCCCCAGCATTTT
d_call: TRBD1; v_call: TRBV19; j_call: TRBJ1-6; clone_size: -; cdr3_aa: CASTWDRQANSPLHF; cdr3_nt: TGTGCCAGTACCTGGGACAGGCAGGCAAATTCACCCCTCCACTTT
d_call: -; v_call: TRBV9; j_call: TRBJ1-4; clone_size: few; cdr3_aa: CASSLEGGSTNEKLFF; cdr3_nt: TGTGCCAGCAGCCTCGAGGGGGGGTCAACTAATGAAAAACTGTTTTTT
d_call: TRBD1; v_call: TRBV20-1; j_call: TRBJ1-3; clone_size: few; cdr3_aa: CSVEDRAGNTIYF; cdr3_nt: TGCAGTGTTGAGGACAGGGCTGGAAACACCATATATTTT
d_call: -; v_call: TRBV6-1; j_call: TRBJ2-1; clone_size: many; cdr3_aa: CASKYNEQFF; cdr3_nt: TGTGCCAGTAAGTACAATGAGCAGTTCTTC
d_call: TRBD2; v_call: TRBV7-3; j_call: TRBJ2-1; clone_size: many; cdr3_aa: CASSPGLAGGLSYNEQFF; cdr3_nt: TGTGCCAGCAGCCCGGGACTAGCGGGGGGGCTTTCCTACAATGAGCAGTTCTTC
d_call: TRBD2; v_call: TRBV6-1; j_call: TRBJ2-1; clone_size: -; cdr3_aa: CASSSPGLGRSEQFF; cdr3_nt: TGTGCCAGCAGTTCCCCGGGACTAGGTCGGTCTGAGCAGTTCTTC
d_call: -; v_call: TRBV5-1; j_call: TRBJ1-1; clone_size: -; cdr3_aa: CASSLAGGLEAFF; cdr3_nt: TGCGCCAGCAGCTTGGCCGGGGGTCTTGAAGCTTTCTTT
d_call: -; v_call: TRBV15; j_call: TRBJ1-2; clone_size: few; cdr3_aa: CATSRVRNQINYGYTF; cdr3_nt: TGTGCCACCAGCAGAGTCCGAAACCAAATTAACTATGGCTACACCTTC
d_call: -; v_call: TRBV4-1; j_call: TRBJ1-1; clone_size: -; cdr3_aa: CASSQRPGWGAMNTEAFF; cdr3_nt: TGCGCCAGCAGCCAGCGCCCAGGTTGGGGCGCCATGAACACTGAAGCTTTCTTT
d_call: -; v_call: TRBV10-3; j_call: TRBJ2-6; clone_size: -; cdr3_aa: CAISGERRGGSSGANVLTF; cdr3_nt: TGTGCCATCAGTGGGGAAAGGAGGGGCGGATCTTCTGGGGCCAACGTCCTGACTTTC
d_call: -; v_call: TRBV4-1; j_call: TRBJ2-1; clone_size: few; cdr3_aa: CASSLVAENNEQFF; cdr3_nt: TGCGCCAGCAGCTTGGTCGCAGAGAACAATGAGCAGTTCTTC
d_call: -; v_call: TRBV29-1; j_call: TRBJ1-2; clone_size: -; cdr3_aa: CSVGGTEANYGYTF; cdr3_nt: TGCAGCGTCGGGGGGACGGAAGCTAACTATGGCTACACCTTC
d_call: -; v_call: TRBV13; j_call: TRBJ1-1; clone_size: many; cdr3_aa: CASSLDILLNTEAFF; cdr3_nt: TGTGCCAGCAGCTTAGACATTCTCTTGAACACTGAAGCTTTCTTT
d_call: TRBD1; v_call: TRBV6-5; j_call: TRBJ1-1; clone_size: -; cdr3_aa: CASSYPPTGRGSFNTEAFF; cdr3_nt: TGTGCCAGCAGTTACCCCCCGACAGGGAGAGGATCGTTTAACACTGAAGCTTTCTTT
d_call: -; v_call: TRBV19; j_call: TRBJ1-1; clone_size: -; cdr3_aa: CASSKPGLNTEAFF; cdr3_nt: TGTGCCAGTAGTAAACCGGGTTTGAACACTGAAGCTTTCTTT
d_call: -; v_call: TRBV10-3; j_call: TRBJ1-2; clone_size: -; cdr3_aa: CAISESAVGYGYTF; cdr3_nt: TGTGCCATCAGTGAGTCGGCGGTTGGCTATGGCTACACCTTC
d_call: -; v_call: TRBV7-9; j_call: TRBJ1-6; clone_size: -; cdr3_aa: CASSQVVPGDSPLHF; cdr3_nt: TGCGCCAGCAGCCAAGTGGTCCCCGGAGATTCACCCCTCCACTTT
d_call: -; v_call: TRBV13; j_call: TRBJ1-3; clone_size: -; cdr3_aa: CASSSGGSSGNTIYF; cdr3_nt: TGTGCCAGCAGCTCCGGGGGGTCCTCTGGAAACACCATATATTTT
d_call: -; v_call: TRBV27; j_call: TRBJ2-6; clone_size: many; cdr3_aa: CASSFARAGANVLTF; cdr3_nt: TGTGCCAGCAGTTTTGCGCGGGCTGGGGCCAACGTCCTGACTTTC
d_call: -; v_call: TRBV4-3; j_call: TRBJ2-5; clone_size: once; cdr3_aa: CASSQGPPPQAREQYF; cdr3_nt: TGCGCCAGCAGCCAAGGCCCCCCTCCTCAGGCTAGAGAGCAGTACTTC
d_call: TRBD1; v_call: TRBV2; j_call: TRBJ2-2; clone_size: -; cdr3_aa: CASSQGAGQGAGELFF; cdr3_nt: TGTGCCAGCAGCCAAGGGGCCGGACAGGGTGCCGGGGAGCTGTTTTTT
d_call: TRBD1; v_call: TRBV3-1; j_call: TRBJ1-6; clone_size: many; cdr3_aa: CASNTGADGSPLHF; cdr3_nt: TGTGCCAGCAACACAGGGGCCGATGGTTCACCCCTCCACTTT
d_call: -; v_call: TRBV5-1; j_call: TRBJ1-5; clone_size: many; cdr3_aa: CASSPGPMSGNQPQHF; cdr3_nt: TGCGCCAGCAGCCCCGGACCGATGAGCGGCAATCAGCCCCAGCATTTT
d_call: -; v_call: TRBV6-1; j_call: TRBJ1-6; clone_size: few; cdr3_aa: CASSRLGLDNSPLHF; cdr3_nt: TGTGCCAGCAGTCGCCTCGGACTGGATAATTCACCCCTCCACTTT
d_call: TRBD1; v_call: TRBV3-1; j_call: TRBJ2-2; clone_size: few; cdr3_aa: CASSLNRGRNTGELFF; cdr3_nt: TGTGCCAGCAGCCTAAACAGGGGGAGAAACACCGGGGAGCTGTTTTTT
d_call: -; v_call: TRBV30; j_call: TRBJ1-2; clone_size: many; cdr3_aa: CAWSVRQTSYGYTF; cdr3_nt: TGTGCCTGGAGTGTACGGCAGACAAGCTATGGCTACACCTTC
d_call: TRBD1; v_call: TRBV7-9; j_call: TRBJ1-6; clone_size: few; cdr3_aa: CASSLTGTGGYSPLHF; cdr3_nt: TGTGCCAGCAGCCTTACCGGGACAGGGGGGTATTCACCCCTCCACTTT
d_call: -; v_call: TRBV2; j_call: TRBJ2-1; clone_size: many; cdr3_aa: CASSEGPEAPYNEQFF; cdr3_nt: TGTGCCAGCAGTGAAGGGCCAGAGGCACCCTACAATGAGCAGTTCTTC
d_call: -; v_call: TRBV20-1; j_call: TRBJ2-1; clone_size: many; cdr3_aa: CSARHGYNEQFF; cdr3_nt: TGCAGTGCGAGGCACGGCTACAATGAGCAGTTCTTC
d_call: -; v_call: TRBV5-6; j_call: TRBJ2-5; clone_size: once; cdr3_aa: CASSSTESQETQYF; cdr3_nt: TGTGCCAGCAGCTCGACAGAGTCCCAAGAGACCCAGTACTTC
d_call: TRBD1; v_call: TRBV3-1; j_call: TRBJ1-2; clone_size: many; cdr3_aa: CASSQGRWTGSHTF; cdr3_nt: TGTGCCAGCAGCCAAGGAAGGTGGACAGGGTCGCACACCTTC
d_call: -; v_call: TRBV7-2; j_call: TRBJ2-3; clone_size: -; cdr3_aa: CASSGTQGTLRDTQYF; cdr3_nt: TGTGCCAGCAGCGGTACCCAGGGGACCCTCAGGGATACGCAGTATTTT
d_call: -; v_call: TRBV14; j_call: TRBJ2-2; clone_size: few; cdr3_aa: CASSSAVYTGELFF; cdr3_nt: TGTGCCAGCAGCTCCGCCGTCTACACCGGGGAGCTGTTTTTT